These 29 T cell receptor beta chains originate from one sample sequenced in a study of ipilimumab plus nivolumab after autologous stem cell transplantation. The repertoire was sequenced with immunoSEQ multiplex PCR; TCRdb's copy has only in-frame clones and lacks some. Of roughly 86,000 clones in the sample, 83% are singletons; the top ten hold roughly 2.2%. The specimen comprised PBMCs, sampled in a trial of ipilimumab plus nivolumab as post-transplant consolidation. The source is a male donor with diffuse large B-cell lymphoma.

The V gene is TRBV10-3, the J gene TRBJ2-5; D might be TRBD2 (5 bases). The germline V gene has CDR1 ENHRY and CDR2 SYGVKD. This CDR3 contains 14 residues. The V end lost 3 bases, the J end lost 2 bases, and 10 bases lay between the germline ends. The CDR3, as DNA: TGTGCCATCAGTGATGAGCGGAGGCAAGAGACCCAGTACTTC. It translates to CAISDERRQETQYF.

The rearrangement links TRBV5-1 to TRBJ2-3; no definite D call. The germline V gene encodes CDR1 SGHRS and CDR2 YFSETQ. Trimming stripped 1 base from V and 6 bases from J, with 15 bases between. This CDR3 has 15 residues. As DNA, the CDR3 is TGCGCCAGCAGCTTGTTGGGGTTTCAAACGGATACGCAGTATTTT. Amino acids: CASSLLGFQTDTQYF.

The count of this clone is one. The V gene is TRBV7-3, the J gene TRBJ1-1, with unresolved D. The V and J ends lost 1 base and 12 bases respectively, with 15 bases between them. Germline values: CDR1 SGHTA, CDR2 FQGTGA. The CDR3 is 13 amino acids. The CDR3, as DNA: TGTGCCAGCAGCTTAAACTCCGGGGAGGGAACTTTCTTT. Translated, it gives CASSLNSGEGTFF. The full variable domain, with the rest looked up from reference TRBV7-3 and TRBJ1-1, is GAGVSQTPSNKVTEKGKYVELRCDPISGHTALYWYRQSLGQGPEFLIYFQGTGAADDSGLPNDRFFAVRPEGSVSTLKIQRTERGDSAVYLCASSLNSGEGTFFGQGTRLTVV.

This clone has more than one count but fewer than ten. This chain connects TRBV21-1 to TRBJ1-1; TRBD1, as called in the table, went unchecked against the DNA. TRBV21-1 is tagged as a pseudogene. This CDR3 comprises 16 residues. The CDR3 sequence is CASSKSRDRTNTEAFF. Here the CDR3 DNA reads TGTGCCAGCAGCAAATCGCGGGACAGGACGAACACTGAAGCTTTCTTT.

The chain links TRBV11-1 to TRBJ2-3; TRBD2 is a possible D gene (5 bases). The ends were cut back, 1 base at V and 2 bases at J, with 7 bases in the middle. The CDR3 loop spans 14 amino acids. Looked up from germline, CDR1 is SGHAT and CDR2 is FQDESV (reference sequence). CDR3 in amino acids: CASSLDGNTDTQYF. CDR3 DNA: TGTGCCAGCAGCTTAGACGGGAACACAGATACGCAGTATTTT. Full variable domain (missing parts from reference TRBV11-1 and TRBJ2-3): EAEVAQSPRYKITEKSQAVAFWCDPISGHATLYWYRQILGQGPELLVQFQDESVVDDSQLPKDRFSAERLKGVDSTLKIQPAELGDSAMYLCASSLDGNTDTQYFGPGTRLTVL.

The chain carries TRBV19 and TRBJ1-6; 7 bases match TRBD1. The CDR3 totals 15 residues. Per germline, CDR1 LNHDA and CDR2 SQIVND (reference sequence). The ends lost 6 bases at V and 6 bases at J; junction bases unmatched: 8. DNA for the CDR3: TGTGCCAGTAGCTCGCAGACAGGGTTTAATTCACCCCTCCACTTT. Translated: CASSSQTGFNSPLHF.

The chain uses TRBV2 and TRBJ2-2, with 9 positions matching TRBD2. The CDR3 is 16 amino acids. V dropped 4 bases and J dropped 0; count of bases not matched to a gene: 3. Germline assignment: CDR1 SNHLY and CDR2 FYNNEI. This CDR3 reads CASSGVAGANTGELFF. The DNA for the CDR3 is TGTGCCAGCAGTGGGGTAGCGGGGGCGAACACCGGGGAGCTGTTTTTT.

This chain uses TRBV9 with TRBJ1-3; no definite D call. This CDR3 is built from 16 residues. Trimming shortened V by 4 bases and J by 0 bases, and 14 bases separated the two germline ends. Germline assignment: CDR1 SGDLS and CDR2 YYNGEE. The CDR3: CASSSKAGSSGNTIYF. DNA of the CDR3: TGTGCCAGCAGCTCTAAAGCGGGGAGCTCTGGAAACACCATATATTTT.

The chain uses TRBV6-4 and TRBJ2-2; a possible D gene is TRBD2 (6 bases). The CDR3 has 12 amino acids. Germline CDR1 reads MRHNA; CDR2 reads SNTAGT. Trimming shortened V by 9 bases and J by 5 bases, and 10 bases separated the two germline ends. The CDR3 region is CASGTLTGELFF. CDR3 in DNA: TGTGCCAGTGGGACTTTAACCGGGGAGCTGTTTTTT.

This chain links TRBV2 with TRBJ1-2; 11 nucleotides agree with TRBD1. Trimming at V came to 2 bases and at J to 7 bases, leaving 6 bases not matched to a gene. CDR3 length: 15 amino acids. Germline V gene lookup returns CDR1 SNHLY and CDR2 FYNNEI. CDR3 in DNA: TGTGCCAGCAGTGAATGGACAGGGGGCGCCTTTGGCTACACCTTC. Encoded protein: CASSEWTGGAFGYTF.

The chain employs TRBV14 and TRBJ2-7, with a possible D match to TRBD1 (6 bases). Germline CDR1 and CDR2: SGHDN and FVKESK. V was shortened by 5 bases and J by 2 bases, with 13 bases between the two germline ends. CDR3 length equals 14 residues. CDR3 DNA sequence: TGTGCCAGCAGCTCCCAGGACAGCCCCTACGAGCAGTACTTC. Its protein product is CASSSQDSPYEQYF.

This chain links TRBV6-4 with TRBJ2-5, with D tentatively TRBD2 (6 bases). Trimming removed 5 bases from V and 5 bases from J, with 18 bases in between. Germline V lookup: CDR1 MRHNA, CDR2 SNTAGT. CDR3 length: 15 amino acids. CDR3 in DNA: TGTGCCAGCAGTCCCAGTCCCGGGGGTCGGGAGACCCAGTACTTC. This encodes CASSPSPGGRETQYF.

CDR3 protein: CASSGQSDTEAFF. The CDR3 nucleotides read TGTGCCAGCAGCGGACAGAGCGACACTGAAGCTTTCTTT. This chain uses TRBV9 with TRBJ1-1; TRBD1 is a possible D gene (5 bases). The V and J ends lost 3 bases and 3 bases respectively, with 9 bases between them. CDR1 is SGDLS, CDR2 YYNGEE, per germline. This CDR3 has 13 residues.

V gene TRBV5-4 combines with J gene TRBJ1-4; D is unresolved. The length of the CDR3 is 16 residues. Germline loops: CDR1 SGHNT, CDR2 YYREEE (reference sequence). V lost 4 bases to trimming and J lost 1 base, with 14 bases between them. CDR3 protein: CASSLGQFGTNEKLFF. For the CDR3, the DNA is TGTGCCAGCAGCCTGGGTCAATTTGGAACTAATGAAAAACTGTTTTTT.

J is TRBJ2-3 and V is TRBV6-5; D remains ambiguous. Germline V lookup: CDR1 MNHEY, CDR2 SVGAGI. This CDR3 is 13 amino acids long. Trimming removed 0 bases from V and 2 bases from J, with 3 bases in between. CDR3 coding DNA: TGTGCCAGCAGTTACTCTCTCACAGATACGCAGTATTTT. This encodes CASSYSLTDTQYF.

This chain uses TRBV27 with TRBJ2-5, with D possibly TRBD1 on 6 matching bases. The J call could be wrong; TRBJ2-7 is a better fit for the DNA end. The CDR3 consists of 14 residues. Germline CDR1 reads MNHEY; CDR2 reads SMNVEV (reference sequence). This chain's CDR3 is CASSNPPRGGEQYF. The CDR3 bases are TGTGCCAGCAGTAACCCCCCCAGGGGTGGCGAGCAGTACTTC.

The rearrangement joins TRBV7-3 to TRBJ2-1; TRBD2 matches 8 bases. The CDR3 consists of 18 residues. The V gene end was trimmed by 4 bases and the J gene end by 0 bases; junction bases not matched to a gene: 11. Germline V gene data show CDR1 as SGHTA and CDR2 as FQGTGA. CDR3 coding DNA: TGTGCCAGCAGCTCAACCCCACTAGCGGTCCGCTCCTACAATGAGCAGTTCTTC. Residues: CASSSTPLAVRSYNEQFF.

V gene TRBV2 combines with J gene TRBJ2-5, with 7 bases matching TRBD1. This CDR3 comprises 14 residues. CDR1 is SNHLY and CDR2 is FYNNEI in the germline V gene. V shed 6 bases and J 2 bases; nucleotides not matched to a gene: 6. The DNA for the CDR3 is TGTGCCAGCAGCTGGCAACAGGGGCAAGAGACCCAGTACTTC. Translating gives CASSWQQGQETQYF. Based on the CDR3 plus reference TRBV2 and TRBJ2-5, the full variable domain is EPEVTQTPSHQVTQMGQEVILRCVPISNHLYFYWYRQILGQKVEFLVSFYNNEISEKSEIFDDQFSVERPDGSNFTLKIRSTKLEDSAMYFCASSWQQGQETQYFGPGTRLLVL.

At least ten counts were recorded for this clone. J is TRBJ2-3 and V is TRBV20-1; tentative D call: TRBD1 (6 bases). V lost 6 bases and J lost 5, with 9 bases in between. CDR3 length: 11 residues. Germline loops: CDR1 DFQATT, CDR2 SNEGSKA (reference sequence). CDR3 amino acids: CSAQGRDTQYF. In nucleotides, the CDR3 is TGCAGTGCACAGGGTCGAGATACGCAGTATTTT.

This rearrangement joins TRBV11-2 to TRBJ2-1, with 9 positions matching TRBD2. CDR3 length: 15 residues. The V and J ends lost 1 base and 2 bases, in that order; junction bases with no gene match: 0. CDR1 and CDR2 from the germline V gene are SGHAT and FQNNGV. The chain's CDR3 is CASSLGTSAYNEQFF. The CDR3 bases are TGTGCCAGCAGCTTAGGGACTAGCGCCTACAATGAGCAGTTCTTC.

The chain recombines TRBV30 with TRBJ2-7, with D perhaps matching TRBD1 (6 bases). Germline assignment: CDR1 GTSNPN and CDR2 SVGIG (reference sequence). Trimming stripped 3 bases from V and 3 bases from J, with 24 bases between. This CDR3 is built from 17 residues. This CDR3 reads CAWSESGQPGALYEQYF. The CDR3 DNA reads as TGTGCCTGGAGCGAGAGCGGACAGCCGGGTGCCCTCTACGAGCAGTACTTC. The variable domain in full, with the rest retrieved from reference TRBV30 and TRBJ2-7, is SQTIHQWPATLVQPVGSPLSLECTVEGTSNPNLYWYRQAAGRGLQLLFYSVGIGQISSEVPQNLSASRPQDRQFILSSKKLLLSDSGFYLCAWSESGQPGALYEQYFGPGTRLTVT.

The CDR3 sequence is CASSSTFLWDSTPNGELFF. The CDR3 coding sequence is TGTGCCAGCAGCTCTACCTTCCTATGGGATTCGACCCCGAACGGGGAGCTGTTTTTT. V and J are TRBV5-6 and TRBJ2-2; unclear D gene. The CDR3 covers 19 residues. The V end was cut by 3 bases, the J end by 7 bases, with 28 bases between. Germline V gene lookup returns CDR1 SGHDT and CDR2 YYEEEE.

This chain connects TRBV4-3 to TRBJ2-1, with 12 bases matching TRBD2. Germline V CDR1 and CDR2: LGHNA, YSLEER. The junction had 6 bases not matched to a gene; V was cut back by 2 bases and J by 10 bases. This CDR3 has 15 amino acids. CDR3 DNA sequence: TGCGCCAGCAGCCAAACTAGCGGGGGGCCCTTCGAGCAGTTCTTC. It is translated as CASSQTSGGPFEQFF.

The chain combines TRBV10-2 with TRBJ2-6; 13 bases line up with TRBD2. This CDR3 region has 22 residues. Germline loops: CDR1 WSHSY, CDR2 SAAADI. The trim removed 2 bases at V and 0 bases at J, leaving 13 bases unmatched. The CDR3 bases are TGCGCCAGCAGTGAGAGGTTTTCGACTAGCGGGGGGTTAATCTCTGGGGCCAACGTCCTGACTTTC. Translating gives CASSERFSTSGGLISGANVLTF.

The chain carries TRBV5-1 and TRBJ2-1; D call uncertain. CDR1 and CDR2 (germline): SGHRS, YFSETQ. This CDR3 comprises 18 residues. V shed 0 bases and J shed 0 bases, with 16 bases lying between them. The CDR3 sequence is CASSLDRQEPDSYNEQFF. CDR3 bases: TGCGCCAGCAGCTTGGATCGGCAGGAGCCAGACTCCTACAATGAGCAGTTCTTC.

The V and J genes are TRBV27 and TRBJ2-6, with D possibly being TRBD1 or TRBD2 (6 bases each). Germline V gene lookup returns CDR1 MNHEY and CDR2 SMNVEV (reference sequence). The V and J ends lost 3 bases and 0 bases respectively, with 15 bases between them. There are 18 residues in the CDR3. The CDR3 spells CASSFRQEGLSGANVLTF. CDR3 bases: TGTGCCAGCAGTTTTAGACAGGAGGGACTCTCTGGGGCCAACGTCCTGACTTTC. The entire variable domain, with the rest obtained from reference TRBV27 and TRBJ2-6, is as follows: EAQVTQNPRYLITVTGKKLTVTCSQNMNHEYMSWYRQDPGLGLRQIYYSMNVEVTDKGDVPEGYKVSRKEKRNFPLILESPSPNQTSLYFCASSFRQEGLSGANVLTFGAGSRLTVL.

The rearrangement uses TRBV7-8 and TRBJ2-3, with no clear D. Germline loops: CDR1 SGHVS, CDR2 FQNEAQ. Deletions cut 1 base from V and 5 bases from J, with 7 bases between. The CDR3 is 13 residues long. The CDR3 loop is CASSLDPQDTQYF. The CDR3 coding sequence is TGTGCCAGCAGCTTAGACCCCCAAGATACGCAGTATTTT. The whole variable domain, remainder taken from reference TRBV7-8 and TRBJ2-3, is GAGVSQSPRYKVAKRGQDVALRCDPISGHVSLFWYQQALGQGPEFLTYFQNEAQLDKSGLPSDRFFAERPEGSVSTLKIQRTQQEDSAVYLCASSLDPQDTQYFGPGTRLTVL.

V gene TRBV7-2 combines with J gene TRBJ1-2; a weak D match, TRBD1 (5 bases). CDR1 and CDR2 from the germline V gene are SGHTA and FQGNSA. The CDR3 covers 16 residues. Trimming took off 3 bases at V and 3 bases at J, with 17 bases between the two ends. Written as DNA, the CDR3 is TGTGCCAGCAGCTTTACCCAGACAGCAATCGACTATGGCTACACCTTC. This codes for CASSFTQTAIDYGYTF.

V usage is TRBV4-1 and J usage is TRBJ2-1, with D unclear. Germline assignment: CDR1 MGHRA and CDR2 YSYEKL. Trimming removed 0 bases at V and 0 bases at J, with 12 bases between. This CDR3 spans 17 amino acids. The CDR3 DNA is TGCGCCAGCAGCCAAGAACGTCAGGCGAACTCCTACAATGAGCAGTTCTTC. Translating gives CASSQERQANSYNEQFF.